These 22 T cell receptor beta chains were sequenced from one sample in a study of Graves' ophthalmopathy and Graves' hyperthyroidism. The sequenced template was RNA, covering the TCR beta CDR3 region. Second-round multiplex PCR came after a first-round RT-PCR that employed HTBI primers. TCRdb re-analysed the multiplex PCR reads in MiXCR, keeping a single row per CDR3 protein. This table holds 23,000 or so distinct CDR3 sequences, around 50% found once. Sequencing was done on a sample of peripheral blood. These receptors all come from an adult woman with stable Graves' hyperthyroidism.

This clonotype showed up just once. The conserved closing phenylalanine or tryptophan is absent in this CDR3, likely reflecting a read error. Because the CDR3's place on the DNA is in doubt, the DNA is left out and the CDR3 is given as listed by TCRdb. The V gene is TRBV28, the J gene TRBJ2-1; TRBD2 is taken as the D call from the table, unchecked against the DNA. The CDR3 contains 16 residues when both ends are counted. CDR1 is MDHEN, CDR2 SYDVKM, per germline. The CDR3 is CASSSSGVREYNDQFL.

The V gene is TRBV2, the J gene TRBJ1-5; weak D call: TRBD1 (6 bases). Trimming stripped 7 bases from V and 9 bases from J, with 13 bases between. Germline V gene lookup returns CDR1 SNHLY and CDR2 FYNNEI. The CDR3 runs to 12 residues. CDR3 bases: TGTGCCAGCAACCCAGGGGAGGGGCCCCAGCATTTT. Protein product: CASNPGEGPQHF.

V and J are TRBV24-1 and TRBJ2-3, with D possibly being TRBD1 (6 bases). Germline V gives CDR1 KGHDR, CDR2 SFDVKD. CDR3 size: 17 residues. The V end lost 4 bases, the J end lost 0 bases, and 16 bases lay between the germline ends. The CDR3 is CATSDSTGSLSTDTQYF. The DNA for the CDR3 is TGTGCCACCAGTGACTCCACAGGGTCCTTAAGCACAGATACGCAGTATTTT.

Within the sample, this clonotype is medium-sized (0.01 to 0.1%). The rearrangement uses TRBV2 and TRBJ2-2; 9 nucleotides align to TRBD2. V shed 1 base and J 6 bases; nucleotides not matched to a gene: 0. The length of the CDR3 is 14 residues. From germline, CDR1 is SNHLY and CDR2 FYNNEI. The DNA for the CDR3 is TGTGCCAGCAGTGAAGTAGCGGGAGCCGGGGAGCTGTTTTTT. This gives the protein CASSEVAGAGELFF.

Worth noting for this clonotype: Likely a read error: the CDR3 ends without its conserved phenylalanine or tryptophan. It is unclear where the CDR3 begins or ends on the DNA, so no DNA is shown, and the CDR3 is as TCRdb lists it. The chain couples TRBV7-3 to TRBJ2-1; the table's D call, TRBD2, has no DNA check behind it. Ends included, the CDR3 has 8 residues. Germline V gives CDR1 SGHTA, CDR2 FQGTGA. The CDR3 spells CASSLMEG.

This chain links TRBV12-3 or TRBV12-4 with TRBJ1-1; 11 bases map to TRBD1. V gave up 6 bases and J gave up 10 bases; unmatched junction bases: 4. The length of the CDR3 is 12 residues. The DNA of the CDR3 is TGTGCCAGCAGCCTGGGACAGGGGGTAGCTTTCTTT. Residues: CASSLGQGVAFF.

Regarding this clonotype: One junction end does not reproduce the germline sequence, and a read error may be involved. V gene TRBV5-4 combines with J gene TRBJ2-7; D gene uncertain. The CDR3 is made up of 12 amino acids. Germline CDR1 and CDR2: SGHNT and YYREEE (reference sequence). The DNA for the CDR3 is TGTGCCAGTAGCTTGCTCCCTTACAAGCAATACTTC. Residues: CASSLLPYKQYF.

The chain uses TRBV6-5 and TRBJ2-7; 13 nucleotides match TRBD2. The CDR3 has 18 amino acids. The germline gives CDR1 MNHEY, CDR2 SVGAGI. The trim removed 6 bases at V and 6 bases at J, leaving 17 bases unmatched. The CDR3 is CASSPRTDGLAGVIEQYF. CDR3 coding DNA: TGTGCCAGCAGCCCTAGGACTGACGGACTAGCGGGAGTAATCGAGCAGTACTTC.

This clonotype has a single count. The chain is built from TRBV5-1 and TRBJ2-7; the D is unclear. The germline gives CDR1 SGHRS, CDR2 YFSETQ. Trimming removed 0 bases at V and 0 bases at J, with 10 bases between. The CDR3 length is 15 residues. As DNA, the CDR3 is TGCGCCAGCAGCTTGGGCCCGTCGAGCTCCTACGAGCAGTACTTC. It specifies CASSLGPSSSYEQYF.

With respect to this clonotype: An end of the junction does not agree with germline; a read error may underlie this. The CDR3 region has the DNA TGCACCAGCAGCATACGGCCAGACCAAGAGACCCAGTACTTC. Amino acid sequence: CTSSIRPDQETQYF. This chain joins TRBV5-1 and TRBJ2-5; unclear D gene. This CDR3 spans 14 amino acids. In germline, CDR1 is SGHRS, CDR2 YFSETQ.

The CDR3 coding sequence is TGTGCCACCACGGGGAGCCATGAGCAGTTCTTC. Translated, it gives CATTGSHEQFF. The chain carries TRBV24-1 and TRBJ2-1; D possibly corresponds to TRBD2 (5 bases). The CDR3 is 11 amino acids. CDR1 and CDR2 (germline): KGHDR, SFDVKD. V dropped 8 bases and J dropped 8 bases, with 9 bases sitting between them.

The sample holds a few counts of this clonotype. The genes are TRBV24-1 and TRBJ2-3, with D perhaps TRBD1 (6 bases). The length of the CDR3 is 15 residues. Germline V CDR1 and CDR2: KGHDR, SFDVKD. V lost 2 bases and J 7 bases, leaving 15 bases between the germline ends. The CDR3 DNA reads TGTGCCACCAGTGATTCGGGGACAATTTACAATACGCAGTATTTT. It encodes CATSDSGTIYNTQYF.

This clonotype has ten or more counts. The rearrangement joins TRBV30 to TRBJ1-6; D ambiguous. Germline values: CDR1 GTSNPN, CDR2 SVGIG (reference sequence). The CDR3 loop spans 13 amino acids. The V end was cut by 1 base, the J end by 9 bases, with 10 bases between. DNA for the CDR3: TGTGCCTGGAGTGCGAAGAGGGTTTCACCCCTCCACTTT. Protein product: CAWSAKRVSPLHF.

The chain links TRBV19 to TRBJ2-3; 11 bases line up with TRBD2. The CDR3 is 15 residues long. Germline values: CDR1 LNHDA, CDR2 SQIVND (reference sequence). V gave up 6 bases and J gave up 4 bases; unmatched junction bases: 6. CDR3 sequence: CASSSTSGTADTQYF. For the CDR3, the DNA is TGTGCCAGTAGCTCGACTAGCGGGACGGCAGATACGCAGTATTTT.

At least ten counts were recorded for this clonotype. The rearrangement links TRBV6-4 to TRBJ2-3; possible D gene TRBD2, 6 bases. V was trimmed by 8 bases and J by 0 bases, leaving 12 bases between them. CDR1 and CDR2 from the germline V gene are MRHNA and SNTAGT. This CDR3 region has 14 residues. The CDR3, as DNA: TGTGCCAGCGCCAGGGAGGCGAGCACAGATACGCAGTATTTT. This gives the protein CASAREASTDTQYF.

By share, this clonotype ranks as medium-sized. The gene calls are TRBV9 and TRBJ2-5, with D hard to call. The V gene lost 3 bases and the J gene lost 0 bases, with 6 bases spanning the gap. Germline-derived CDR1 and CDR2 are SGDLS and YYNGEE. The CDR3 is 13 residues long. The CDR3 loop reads CASSDPYQETQYF. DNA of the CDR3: TGTGCCAGCAGCGACCCGTACCAAGAGACCCAGTACTTC.

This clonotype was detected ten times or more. For the CDR3, the DNA is TGTGCCAGCAGCGTATCGGCTAGCGGGTTAAATGAGCAGTTCTTC. It codes for CASSVSASGLNEQFF. The gene calls are TRBV9 and TRBJ2-1; TRBD2 agrees at 8 bases. V shed 1 base and J 7 bases; nucleotides not matched to a gene: 7. CDR1 and CDR2 (germline): SGDLS, YYNGEE. The CDR3 length is 15 residues.

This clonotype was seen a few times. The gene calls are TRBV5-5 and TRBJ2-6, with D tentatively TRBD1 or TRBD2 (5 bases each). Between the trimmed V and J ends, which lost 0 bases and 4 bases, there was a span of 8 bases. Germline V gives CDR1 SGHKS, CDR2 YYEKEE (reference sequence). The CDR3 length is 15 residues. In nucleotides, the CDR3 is TGTGCCAGCAGCTTGGGGGACCCCGGGGCCAACGTCCTGACTTTC. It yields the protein CASSLGDPGANVLTF.

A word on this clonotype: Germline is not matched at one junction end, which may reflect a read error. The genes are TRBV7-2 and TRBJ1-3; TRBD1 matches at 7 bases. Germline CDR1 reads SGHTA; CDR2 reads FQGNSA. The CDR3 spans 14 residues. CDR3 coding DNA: TGTGCCAGCACCTTAGACAGGGCTGGAAACACCATATATTTT. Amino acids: CASTLDRAGNTIYF.

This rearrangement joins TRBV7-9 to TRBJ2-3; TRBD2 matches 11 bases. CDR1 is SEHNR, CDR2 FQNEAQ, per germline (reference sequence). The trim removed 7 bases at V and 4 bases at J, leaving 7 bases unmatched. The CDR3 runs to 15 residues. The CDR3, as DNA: TGTGCCAGCACCCCGGGACTAGCGGCCTCAGATACGCAGTATTTT. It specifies CASTPGLAASDTQYF. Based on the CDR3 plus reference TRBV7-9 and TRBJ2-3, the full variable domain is DTGVSQNPRHKITKRGQNVTFRCDPISEHNRLYWYRQTLGQGPEFLTYFQNEAQLEKSRLLSDRFSAERPKGSFSTLEIQRTEQGDSAMYLCASTPGLAASDTQYFGPGTRLTVL.

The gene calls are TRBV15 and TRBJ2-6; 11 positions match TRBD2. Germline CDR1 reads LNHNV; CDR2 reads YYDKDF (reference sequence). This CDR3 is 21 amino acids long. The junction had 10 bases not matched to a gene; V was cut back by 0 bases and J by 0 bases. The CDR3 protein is CATSRDLPSGGNTSGANVLTF. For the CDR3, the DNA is TGTGCCACCAGCAGAGATCTCCCTAGCGGGGGGAATACCTCTGGGGCCAACGTCCTGACTTTC.

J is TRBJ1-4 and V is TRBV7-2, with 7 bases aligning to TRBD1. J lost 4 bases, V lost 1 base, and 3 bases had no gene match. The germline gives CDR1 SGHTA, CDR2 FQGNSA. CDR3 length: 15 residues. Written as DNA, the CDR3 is TGTGCCAGCAGCTTAGAGACAGGGAGTAATGAAAAACTGTTTTTT. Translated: CASSLETGSNEKLFF.